The source of this TCR beta chain is a study of human CD8 memory T cell subsets. Preparation of the TCR beta libraries relied on UMI-labeled 5' RACE. Reprocessing the 5' RACE reads, TCRdb reports a single entry for every CDR3 protein and omits DNA. The sample holds about 10,000 distinct CDR3 sequences. Exhausted-like traits marked the TPEX cells, which were CCR7+ PD-1+ TIGIT+ early memory CD8+ T cells. Sequencing was performed on CD8+ T cells from PBMCs. The clonotype originates from a human donor in good health.

The chain's CDR3 is CASSRSAEAFF. J is TRBJ1-1 and V is TRBV28. The CDR3 totals 11 residues. Germline V gene lookup returns CDR1 MDHEN and CDR2 SYDVKM.